This T cell receptor (beta chain) was captured in a study of blood T cells in healthy people across ages. The CDR3 consists of 14 residues. V shed 3 bases and J 0 bases; nucleotides not matched to a gene: 3. Germline V gene lookup returns CDR1 DFQATT and CDR2 SNEGSKA (reference sequence). A J-beta primer mix and a sample-barcoded 5' primer were used in a second PCR of about 7 to 12 cycles. A single record per CDR3 protein comes from TCRdb applying MiXCR to the 5' RACE reads. The sample has some 1,000,000 distinct CDR3 sequences, 25% seen once; the top ten hold about 0.72%. The sample was also reused in another study, on T cells of mothers and their children. That publication notes: Each child gave approximately 2.8 million TCR beta CDR3 reads (each mother, over 8.5 million).

The origin of this receptor is a girl aged 2-10 years in good health. Sequencing was done on a sample of blood. The chain combines TRBV20-1 with TRBJ2-5, with TRBD2 matching over 8 bases. CDR3 sequence: CSASGREYQETQYF. The CDR3 nucleotides read TGCAGTGCTAGCGGGAGGGAGTACCAAGAGACCCAGTACTTC.